This record covers a single T cell receptor beta chain. As yet, its antigen is unknown. Vbeta (60) and Jbeta (13) primers were used in the PCR. Clones were read by immunoSEQ multiplex PCR, and TCRdb kept only the in-frame ones, dropping some. The sample totals around 100,000 clones. Germline values: CDR1 MGHRA, CDR2 YSYEKL. There are 14 residues in the CDR3. Deletions cut 0 bases from V and 7 bases from J, with 12 bases between. The data stem from a study of cytomegalovirus exposure and HLA in healthy donors. Study-level points and caveats: TCR beta V segments were, for the most part, productive about 87% or about 30% of the time in an earlier analysis. In a later analysis, a missense DCLRE1C variant was linked to TCR beta V- and J-gene trimming. Several V segments, TRBV6-2 and TRBV6-3 among them, could not be told apart and were dropped.

The TCR was taken from a man under 40 in good health and CMV-seronegative. J is TRBJ2-5 and V is TRBV4-1, with D maybe TRBD1 (5 bases). The sample taken for sequencing was PBMCs. CDR3 loop: CASSQDRSGWTQYF. The CDR3 DNA is TGCGCCAGCAGCCAAGATCGGTCAGGGTGGACCCAGTACTTC.